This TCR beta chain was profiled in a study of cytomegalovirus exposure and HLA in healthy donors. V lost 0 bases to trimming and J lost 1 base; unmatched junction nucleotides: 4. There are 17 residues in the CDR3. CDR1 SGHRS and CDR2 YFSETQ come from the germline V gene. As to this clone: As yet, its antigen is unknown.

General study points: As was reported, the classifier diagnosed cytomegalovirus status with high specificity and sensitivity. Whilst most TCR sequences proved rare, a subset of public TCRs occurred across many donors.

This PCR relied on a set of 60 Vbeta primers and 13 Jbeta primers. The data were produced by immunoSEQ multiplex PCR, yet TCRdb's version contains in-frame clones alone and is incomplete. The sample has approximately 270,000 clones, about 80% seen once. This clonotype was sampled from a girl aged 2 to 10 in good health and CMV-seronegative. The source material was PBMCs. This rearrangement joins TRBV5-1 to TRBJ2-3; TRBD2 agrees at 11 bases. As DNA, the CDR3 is TGCGCCAGCAGCTTGGCCCCGGGACTAGCGGGCACAGATACGCAGTATTTT. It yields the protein CASSLAPGLAGTDTQYF.